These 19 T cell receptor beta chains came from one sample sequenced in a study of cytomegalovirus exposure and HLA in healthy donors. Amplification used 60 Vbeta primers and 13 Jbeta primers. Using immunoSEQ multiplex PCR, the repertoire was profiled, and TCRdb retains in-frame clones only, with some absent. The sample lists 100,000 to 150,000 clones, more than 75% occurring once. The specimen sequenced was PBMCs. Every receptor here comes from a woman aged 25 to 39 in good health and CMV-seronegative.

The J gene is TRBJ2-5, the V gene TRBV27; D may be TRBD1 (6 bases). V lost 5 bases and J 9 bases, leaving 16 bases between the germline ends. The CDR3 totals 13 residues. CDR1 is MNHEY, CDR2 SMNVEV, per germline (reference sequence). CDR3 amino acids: CASSGTPPGSQYF. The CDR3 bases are TGTGCCAGCAGTGGGACACCCCCCGGTTCCCAGTACTTC.

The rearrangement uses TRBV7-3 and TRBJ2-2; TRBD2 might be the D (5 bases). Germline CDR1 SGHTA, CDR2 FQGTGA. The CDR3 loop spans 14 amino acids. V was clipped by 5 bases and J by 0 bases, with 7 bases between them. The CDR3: CASSRGTNTGELFF. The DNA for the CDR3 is TGTGCCAGCAGCAGAGGGACGAACACCGGGGAGCTGTTTTTT.

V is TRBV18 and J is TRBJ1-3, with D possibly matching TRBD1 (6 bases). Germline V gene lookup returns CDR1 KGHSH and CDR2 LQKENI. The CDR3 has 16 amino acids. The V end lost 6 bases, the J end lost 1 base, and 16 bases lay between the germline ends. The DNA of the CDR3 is TGTGCCAGCTCCGGGGGGCGAAGGAGTTCTGGAAACACCATATATTTT. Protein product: CASSGGRRSSGNTIYF. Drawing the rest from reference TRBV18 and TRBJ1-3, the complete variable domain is NAGVMQNPRHLVRRRGQEARLRCSPMKGHSHVYWYRQLPEEGLKFMVYLQKENIIDESGMPKERFSAEFPKEGPSILRIQQVVRGDSAAYFCASSGGRRSSGNTIYFGEGSWLTVV.

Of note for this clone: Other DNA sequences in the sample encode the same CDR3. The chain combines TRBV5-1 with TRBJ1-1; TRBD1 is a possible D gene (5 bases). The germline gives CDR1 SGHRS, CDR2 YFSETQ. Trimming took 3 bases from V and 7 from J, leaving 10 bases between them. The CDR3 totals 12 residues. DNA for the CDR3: TGCGCCAGCAGCTCGCAGGGATATGAAGCTTTCTTT. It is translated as CASSSQGYEAFF.

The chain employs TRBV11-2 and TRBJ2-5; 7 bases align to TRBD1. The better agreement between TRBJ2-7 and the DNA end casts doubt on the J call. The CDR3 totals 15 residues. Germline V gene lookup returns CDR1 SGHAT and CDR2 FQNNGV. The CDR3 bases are TGTGCCAGCAGCTTGAGTCGGGACAGCTACTACGAGCAGTACTTC. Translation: CASSLSRDSYYEQYF.

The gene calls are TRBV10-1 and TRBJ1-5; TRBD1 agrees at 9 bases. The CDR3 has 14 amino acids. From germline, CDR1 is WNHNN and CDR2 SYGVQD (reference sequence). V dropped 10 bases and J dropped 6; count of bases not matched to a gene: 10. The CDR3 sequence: CAIYHRGPVQPQHF. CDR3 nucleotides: TGCGCCATTTATCACAGGGGGCCTGTTCAGCCCCAGCATTTT.

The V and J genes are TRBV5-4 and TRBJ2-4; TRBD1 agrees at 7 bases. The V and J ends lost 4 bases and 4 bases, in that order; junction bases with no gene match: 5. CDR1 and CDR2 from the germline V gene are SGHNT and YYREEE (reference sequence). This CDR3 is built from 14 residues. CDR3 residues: CASSPNRGKNIQYF. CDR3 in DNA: TGTGCCAGCAGCCCCAACAGGGGTAAAAACATTCAGTACTTC.

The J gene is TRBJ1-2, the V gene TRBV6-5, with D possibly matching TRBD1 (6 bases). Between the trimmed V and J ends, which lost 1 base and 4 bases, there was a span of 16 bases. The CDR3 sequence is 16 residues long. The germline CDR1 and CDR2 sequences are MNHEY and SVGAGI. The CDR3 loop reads CASSYLQGSTTYGYTF. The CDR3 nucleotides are TGTGCCAGCAGTTACTTGCAGGGGTCGACCACCTATGGCTACACCTTC.

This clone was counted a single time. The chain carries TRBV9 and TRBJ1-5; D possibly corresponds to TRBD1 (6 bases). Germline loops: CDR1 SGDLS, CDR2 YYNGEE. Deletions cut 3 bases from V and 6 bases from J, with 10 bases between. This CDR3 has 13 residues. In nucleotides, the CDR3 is TGTGCCAGCAGCGGAACAGGGAGTCAGCCCCAGCATTTT. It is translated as CASSGTGSQPQHF.

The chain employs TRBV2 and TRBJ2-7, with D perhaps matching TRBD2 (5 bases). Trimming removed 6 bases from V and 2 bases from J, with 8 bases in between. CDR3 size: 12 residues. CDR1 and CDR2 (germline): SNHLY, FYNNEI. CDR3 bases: TGTGCCAGCAGGGACTTAGCCTACGAGCAGTACTTC. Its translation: CASRDLAYEQYF.

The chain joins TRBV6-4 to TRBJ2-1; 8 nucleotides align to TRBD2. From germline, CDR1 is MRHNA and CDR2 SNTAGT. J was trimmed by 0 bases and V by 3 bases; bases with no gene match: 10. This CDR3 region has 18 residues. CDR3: CASSELAEGLNSYNEQFF. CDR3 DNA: TGTGCCAGCAGTGAACTAGCGGAGGGTCTCAACTCCTACAATGAGCAGTTCTTC.

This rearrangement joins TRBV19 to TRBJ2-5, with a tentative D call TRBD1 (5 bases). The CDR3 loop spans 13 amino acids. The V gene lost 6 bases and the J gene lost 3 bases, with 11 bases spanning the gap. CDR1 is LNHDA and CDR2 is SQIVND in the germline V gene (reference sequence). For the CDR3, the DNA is TGTGCCAGTAGCTGGGGCTCTAAAGAGACCCAGTACTTC. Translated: CASSWGSKETQYF.

The CDR3: CASGLVLAGLPPREQFF. CDR3 sequence (DNA): TGTGCTAGTGGTTTGGTACTGGCGGGGCTCCCCCCCAGGGAGCAGTTCTTC. This chain connects TRBV12-5 to TRBJ2-1; maybe TRBD2 (6 bases). Trimming took 0 bases from V and 10 from J, leaving 22 bases between them. The germline CDR1 and CDR2 sequences are LGHNT and FRNRAP. There are 17 residues in the CDR3. Complete variable domain (other parts from reference TRBV12-5 and TRBJ2-1): DARVTQTPRHKVTEMGQEVTMRCQPILGHNTVFWYRQTMMQGLELLAYFRNRAPLDDSGMPKDRFSAEMPDATLATLKIQPSEPRDSAVYFCASGLVLAGLPPREQFFGPGTRLTVL.

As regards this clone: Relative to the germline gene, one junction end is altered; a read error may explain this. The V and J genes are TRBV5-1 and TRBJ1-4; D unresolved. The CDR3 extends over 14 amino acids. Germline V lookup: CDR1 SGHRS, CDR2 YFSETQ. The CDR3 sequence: CASTQRGTNEKLFF. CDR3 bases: TGTGCCAGCACCCAACGGGGAACTAATGAAAAACTGTTTTTT.

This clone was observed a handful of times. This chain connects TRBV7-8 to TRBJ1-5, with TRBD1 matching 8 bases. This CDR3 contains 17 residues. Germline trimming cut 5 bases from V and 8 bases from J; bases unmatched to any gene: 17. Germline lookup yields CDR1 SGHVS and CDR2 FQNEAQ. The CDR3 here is CASSRLVLAGGSKPQHF. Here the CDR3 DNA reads TGTGCCAGCAGCCGACTTGTCTTGGCAGGGGGCTCTAAGCCCCAGCATTTT. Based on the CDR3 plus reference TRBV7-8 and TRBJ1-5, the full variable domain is GAGVSQSPRYKVAKRGQDVALRCDPISGHVSLFWYQQALGQGPEFLTYFQNEAQLDKSGLPSDRFFAERPEGSVSTLKIQRTQQEDSAVYLCASSRLVLAGGSKPQHFGDGTRLSIL.

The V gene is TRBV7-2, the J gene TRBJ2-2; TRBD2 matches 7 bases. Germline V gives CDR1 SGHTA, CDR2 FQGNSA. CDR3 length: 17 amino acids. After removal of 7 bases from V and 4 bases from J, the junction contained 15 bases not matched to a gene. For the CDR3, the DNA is TGTGCCAGCACCCTAAGATGGGCGGGAGTTACCACCGGGGAGCTGTTTTTT. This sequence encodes CASTLRWAGVTTGELFF.

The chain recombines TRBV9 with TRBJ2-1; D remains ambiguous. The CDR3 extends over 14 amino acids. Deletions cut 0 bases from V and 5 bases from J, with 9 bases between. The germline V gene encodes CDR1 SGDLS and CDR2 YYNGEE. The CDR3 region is CASSVAARDNEQFF. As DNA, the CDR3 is TGTGCCAGCAGCGTAGCAGCTCGGGACAATGAGCAGTTCTTC. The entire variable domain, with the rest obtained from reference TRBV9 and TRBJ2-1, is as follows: DSGVTQTPKHLITATGQRVTLRCSPRSGDLSVYWYQQSLDQGLQFLIQYYNGEERAKGNILERFSAQQFPDLHSELNLSSLELGDSALYFCASSVAARDNEQFFGPGTRLTVL.

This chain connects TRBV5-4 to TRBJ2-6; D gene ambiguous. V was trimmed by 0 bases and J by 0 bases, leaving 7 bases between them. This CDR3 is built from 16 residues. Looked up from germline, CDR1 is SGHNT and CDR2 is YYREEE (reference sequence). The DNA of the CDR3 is TGTGCCAGCAGCTTGGTCTTCGGCTCTGGGGCCAACGTCCTGACTTTC. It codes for CASSLVFGSGANVLTF.

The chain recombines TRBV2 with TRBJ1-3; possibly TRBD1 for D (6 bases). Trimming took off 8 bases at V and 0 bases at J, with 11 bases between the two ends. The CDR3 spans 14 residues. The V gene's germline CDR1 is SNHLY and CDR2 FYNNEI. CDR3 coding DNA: TGTGCCAGCCGGGCGGACAGCTCTGGAAACACCATATATTTT. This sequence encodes CASRADSSGNTIYF.